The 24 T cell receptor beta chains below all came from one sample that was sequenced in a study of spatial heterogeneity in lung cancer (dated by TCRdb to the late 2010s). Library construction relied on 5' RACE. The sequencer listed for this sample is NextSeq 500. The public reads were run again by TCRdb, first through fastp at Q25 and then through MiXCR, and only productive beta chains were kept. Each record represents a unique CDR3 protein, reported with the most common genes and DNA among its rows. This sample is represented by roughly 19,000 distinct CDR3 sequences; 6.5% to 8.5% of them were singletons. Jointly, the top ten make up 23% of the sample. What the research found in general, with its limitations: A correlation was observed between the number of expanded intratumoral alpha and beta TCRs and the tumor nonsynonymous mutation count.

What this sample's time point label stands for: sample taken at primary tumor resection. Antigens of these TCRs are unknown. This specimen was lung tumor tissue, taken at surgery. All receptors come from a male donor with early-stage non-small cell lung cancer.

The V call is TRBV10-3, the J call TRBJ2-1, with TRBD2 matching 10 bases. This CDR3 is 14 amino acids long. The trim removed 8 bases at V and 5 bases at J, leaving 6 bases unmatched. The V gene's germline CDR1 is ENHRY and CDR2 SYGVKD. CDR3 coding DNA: TGTGCCATCCATTCAAGCGGGGGGGACAATGAGCAGTTCTTC. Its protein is CAIHSSGGDNEQFF.

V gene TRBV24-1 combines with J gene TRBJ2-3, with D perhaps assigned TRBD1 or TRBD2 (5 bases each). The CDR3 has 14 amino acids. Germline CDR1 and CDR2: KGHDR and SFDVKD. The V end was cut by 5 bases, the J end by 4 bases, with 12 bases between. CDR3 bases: TGTGCCACCAGTGCCGGGACGGCGGCAGATACGCAGTATTTT. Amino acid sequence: CATSAGTAADTQYF.

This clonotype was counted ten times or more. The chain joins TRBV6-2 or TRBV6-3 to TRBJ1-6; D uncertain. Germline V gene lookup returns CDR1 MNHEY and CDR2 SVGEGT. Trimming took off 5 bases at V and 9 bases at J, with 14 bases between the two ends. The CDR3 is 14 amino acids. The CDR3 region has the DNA TGTGCCAGCAGTCCGCCAGTGACGGGTTCACCCCTCCACTTT. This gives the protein CASSPPVTGSPLHF.

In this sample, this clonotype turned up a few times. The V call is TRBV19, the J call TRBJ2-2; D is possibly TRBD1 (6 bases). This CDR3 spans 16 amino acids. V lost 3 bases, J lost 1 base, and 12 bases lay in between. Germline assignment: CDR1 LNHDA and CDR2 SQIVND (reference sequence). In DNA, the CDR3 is TGTGCCAGTAGTATCGGGTGGGGGCTGAACACCGGGGAGCTGTTTTTT. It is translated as CASSIGWGLNTGELFF.

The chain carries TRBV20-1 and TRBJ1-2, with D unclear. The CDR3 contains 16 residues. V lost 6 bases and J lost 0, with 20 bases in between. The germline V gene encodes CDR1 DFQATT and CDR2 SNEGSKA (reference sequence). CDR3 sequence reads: CSAEPARQLANYGYTF. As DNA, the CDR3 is TGCAGTGCAGAACCCGCTCGGCAGCTCGCTAACTATGGCTACACCTTC.

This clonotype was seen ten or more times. The DNA of the CDR3 is TGTGCCAGCAGCTTAGCGGGGGACACAGATACGCAGTATTTT. Its translation: CASSLAGDTDTQYF. V usage is TRBV11-2 and J usage is TRBJ2-3; the D gene is possibly TRBD2 (6 bases). The CDR3 covers 14 residues. V dropped 1 base and J dropped 2 bases, with 7 bases sitting between them. Germline V gene lookup returns CDR1 SGHAT and CDR2 FQNNGV.

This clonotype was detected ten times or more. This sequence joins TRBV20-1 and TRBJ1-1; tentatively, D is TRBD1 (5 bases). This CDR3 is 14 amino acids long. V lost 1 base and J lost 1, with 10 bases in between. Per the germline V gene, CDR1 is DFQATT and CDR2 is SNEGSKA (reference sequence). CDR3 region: CSARGHRRNTEAFF. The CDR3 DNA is TGCAGTGCTAGAGGTCACAGGAGGAACACTGAAGCTTTCTTT.

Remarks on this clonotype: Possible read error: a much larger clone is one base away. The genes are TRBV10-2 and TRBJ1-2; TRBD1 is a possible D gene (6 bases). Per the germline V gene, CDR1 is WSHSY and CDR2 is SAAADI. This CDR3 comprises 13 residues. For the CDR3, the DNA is TGCGTCAGCATGCTTACCGGGGGCGATGGCTACACCTTC. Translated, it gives CVSMLTGGDGYTF.

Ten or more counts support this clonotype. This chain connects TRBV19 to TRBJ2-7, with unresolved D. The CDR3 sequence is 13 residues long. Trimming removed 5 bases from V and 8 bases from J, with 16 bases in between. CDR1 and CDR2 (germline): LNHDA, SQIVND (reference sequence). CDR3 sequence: CASSQKSDTQQYF. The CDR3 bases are TGTGCCAGTAGTCAGAAGTCTGACACTCAGCAGTACTTC.

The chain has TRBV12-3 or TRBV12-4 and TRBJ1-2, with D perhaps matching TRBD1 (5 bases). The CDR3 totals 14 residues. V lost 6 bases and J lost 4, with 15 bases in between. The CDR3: CASRSTGDSYGYTF. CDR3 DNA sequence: TGTGCCAGCAGATCCACGGGCGACAGCTATGGCTACACCTTC.

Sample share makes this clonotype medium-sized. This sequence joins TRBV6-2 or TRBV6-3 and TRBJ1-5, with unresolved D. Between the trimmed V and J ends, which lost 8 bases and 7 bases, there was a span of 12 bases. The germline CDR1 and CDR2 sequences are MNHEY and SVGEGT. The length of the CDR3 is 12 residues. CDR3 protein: CASSSGLQPQHF. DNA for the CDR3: TGTGCCAGCTCCTCGGGCCTACAGCCCCAGCATTTT.

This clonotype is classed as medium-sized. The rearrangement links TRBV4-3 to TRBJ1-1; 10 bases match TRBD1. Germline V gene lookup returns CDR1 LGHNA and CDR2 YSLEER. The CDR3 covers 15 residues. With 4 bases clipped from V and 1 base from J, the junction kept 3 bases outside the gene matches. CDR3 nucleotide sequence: TGCGCCAGCAGCCCAGGGGACAGGGGGAACACTGAAGCTTTCTTT. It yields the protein CASSPGDRGNTEAFF.

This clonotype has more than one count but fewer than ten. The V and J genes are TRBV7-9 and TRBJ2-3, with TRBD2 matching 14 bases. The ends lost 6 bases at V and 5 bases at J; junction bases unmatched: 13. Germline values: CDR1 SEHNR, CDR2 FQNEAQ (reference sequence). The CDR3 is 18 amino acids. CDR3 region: CASRPTGTSGGRGDTQYF. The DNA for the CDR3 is TGTGCCAGCAGACCGACCGGGACTAGCGGGGGTCGAGGAGATACGCAGTATTTT.

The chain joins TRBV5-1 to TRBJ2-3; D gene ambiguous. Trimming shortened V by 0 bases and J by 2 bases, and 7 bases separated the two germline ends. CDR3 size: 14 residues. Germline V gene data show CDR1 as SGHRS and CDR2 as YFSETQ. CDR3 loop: CASSLGSITDTQYF. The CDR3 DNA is TGCGCCAGCAGCTTGGGTTCCATCACAGATACGCAGTATTTT.

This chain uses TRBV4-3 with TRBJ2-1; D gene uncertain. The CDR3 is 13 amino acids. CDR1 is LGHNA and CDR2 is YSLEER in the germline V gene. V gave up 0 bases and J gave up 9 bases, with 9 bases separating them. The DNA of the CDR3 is TGCGCCAGCAGCCAAGATACCAACATTGAGCAGTTCTTC. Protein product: CASSQDTNIEQFF.

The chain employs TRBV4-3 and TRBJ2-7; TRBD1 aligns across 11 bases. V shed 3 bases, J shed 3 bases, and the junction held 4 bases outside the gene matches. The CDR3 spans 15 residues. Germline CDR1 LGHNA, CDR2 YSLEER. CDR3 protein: CASSQAGTGGYEQYF. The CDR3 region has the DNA TGCGCCAGCAGCCAGGCCGGGACAGGGGGCTACGAGCAGTACTTC.

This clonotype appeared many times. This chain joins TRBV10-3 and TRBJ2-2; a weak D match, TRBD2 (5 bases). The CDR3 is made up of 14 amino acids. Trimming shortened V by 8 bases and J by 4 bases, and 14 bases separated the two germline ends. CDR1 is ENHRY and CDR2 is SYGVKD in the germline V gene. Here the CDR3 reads CAIQALVSTGELFF. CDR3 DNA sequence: TGTGCCATCCAGGCACTAGTGAGCACCGGGGAGCTGTTTTTT.

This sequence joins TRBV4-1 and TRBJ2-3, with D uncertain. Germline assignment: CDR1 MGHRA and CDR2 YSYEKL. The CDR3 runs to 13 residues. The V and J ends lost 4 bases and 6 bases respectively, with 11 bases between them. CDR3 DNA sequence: TGCGCCAGCAGCCCAACGTCCTCCGATACGCAGTATTTT. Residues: CASSPTSSDTQYF.

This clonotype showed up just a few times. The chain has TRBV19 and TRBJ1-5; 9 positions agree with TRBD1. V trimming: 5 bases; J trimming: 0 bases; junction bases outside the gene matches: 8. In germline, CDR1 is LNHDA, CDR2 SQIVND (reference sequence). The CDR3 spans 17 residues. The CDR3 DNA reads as TGTGCCAGTAGTCCGCCTTGGGGACAGGGTAGCAATCAGCCCCAGCATTTT. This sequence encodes CASSPPWGQGSNQPQHF.

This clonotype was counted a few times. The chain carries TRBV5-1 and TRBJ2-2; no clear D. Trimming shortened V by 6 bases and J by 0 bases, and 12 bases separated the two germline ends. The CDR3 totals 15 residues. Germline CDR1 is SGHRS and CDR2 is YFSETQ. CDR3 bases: TGCGCCAGCACCACAGCTCCAACGAACACCGGGGAGCTGTTTTTT. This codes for CASTTAPTNTGELFF. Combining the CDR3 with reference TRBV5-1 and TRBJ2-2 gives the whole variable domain KAGVTQTPRYLIKTRGQQVTLSCSPISGHRSVSWYQQTPGQGLQFLFEYFSETQRNKGNFPGRFSGRQFSNSRSEMNVSTLELGDSALYLCASTTAPTNTGELFFGEGSRLTVL.

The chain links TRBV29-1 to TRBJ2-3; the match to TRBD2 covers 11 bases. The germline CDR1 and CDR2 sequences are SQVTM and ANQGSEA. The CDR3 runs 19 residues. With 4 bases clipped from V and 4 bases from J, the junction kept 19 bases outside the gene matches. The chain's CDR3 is CSVGAAGTSGGWYADTQYF. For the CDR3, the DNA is TGCAGCGTTGGGGCGGCCGGGACTAGCGGAGGTTGGTACGCAGATACGCAGTATTTT.

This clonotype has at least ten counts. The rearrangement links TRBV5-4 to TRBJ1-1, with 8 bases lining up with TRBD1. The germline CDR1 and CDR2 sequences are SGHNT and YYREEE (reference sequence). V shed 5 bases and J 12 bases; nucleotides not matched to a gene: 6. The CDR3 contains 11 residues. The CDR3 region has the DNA TGTGCCAGCAGTGAGACAGGGGAGACTTTCTTT. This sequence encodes CASSETGETFF.

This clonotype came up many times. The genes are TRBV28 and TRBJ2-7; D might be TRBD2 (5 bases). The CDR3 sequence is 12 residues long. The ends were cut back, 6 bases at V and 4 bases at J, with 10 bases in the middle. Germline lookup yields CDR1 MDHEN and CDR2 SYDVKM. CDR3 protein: CASRRTQYEQYF. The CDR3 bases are TGTGCCAGCAGGCGGACTCAGTACGAGCAGTACTTC. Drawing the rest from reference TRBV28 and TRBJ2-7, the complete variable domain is DVKVTQSSRYLVKRTGEKVFLECVQDMDHENMFWYRQDPGLGLRLIYFSYDVKMKEKGDIPEGYSVSREKKERFSLILESASTNQTSMYLCASRRTQYEQYFGPGTRLTVT.

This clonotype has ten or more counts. CDR3 residues: CASSKHRVLIGNTIYF. CDR3 nucleotides: TGTGCCAGCAGCAAGCACAGGGTTCTAATTGGAAACACCATATATTTT. J is TRBJ1-3 and V is TRBV7-3, with D possibly TRBD1 on 6 matching bases. Trimming removed 5 bases at V and 3 bases at J, with 17 bases between. This CDR3 contains 16 residues. The germline V gene encodes CDR1 SGHTA and CDR2 FQGTGA. Based on the CDR3 plus reference TRBV7-3 and TRBJ1-3, the full variable domain is GAGVSQTPSNKVTEKGKYVELRCDPISGHTALYWYRQSLGQGPEFLIYFQGTGAADDSGLPNDRFFAVRPEGSVSTLKIQRTERGDSAVYLCASSKHRVLIGNTIYFGEGSWLTVV.